These 17 T cell receptor beta chains were all obtained from the same sample, sequenced in a study of vaccination and CD4 T cells after COVID-19. TCRdb itself ran the PCR reads through MiXCR, one entry per CDR3 protein. The sample holds about 22,000 distinct CDR3 sequences, about 58% seen once. The sequences come from CD4+ T cells from blood, collected before SARS-CoV-2 vaccination. These receptors were collected from a human donor who had recovered from COVID-19.

This chain uses TRBV20-1 with TRBJ1-6; unclear D gene. The CDR3 is 13 amino acids. V was clipped by 1 base and J by 7 bases, with 8 bases between them. The germline V gene has CDR1 DFQATT and CDR2 SNEGSKA (reference sequence). CDR3 DNA sequence: TGCAGTGCTAGAGTCCAGCCGAATTCACCCCTCCACTTT. Its translation: CSARVQPNSPLHF.

The J gene is TRBJ1-1, the V gene TRBV20-1; weak D call: TRBD1 (6 bases). This CDR3 is 15 amino acids long. V was trimmed by 5 bases and J by 5 bases, leaving 21 bases between them. Germline V lookup: CDR1 DFQATT, CDR2 SNEGSKA (reference sequence). The CDR3 loop reads CSAGGGRPGWTEAFF. CDR3 nucleotide sequence: TGCAGTGCTGGGGGGGGGCGACCCGGATGGACTGAAGCTTTCTTT.

This clonotype was seen a few times. The J gene is TRBJ1-2, the V gene TRBV28; the D is unclear. Trimming removed 6 bases at V and 1 base at J, with 3 bases between. Germline assignment: CDR1 MDHEN and CDR2 SYDVKM. This CDR3 has 11 amino acids. DNA of the CDR3: TGTGCCAGCAGCTATAACTATGGCTACACCTTC. Translating it yields CASSYNYGYTF.

This clonotype has just one count. The CDR3 sequence: CASSPVRANTEAFF. In DNA form, the CDR3 reads TGTGCCAGCAGTCCTGTAAGGGCGAACACTGAAGCTTTCTTT. V usage is TRBV6-1 and J usage is TRBJ1-1; D gene ambiguous. CDR1 is MNHNS, CDR2 SASEGT, per germline. V lost 5 bases to trimming and J lost 1 base, with 11 bases between them. The CDR3 consists of 14 residues.

This chain connects TRBV15 to TRBJ2-6; D uncertain. From germline, CDR1 is LNHNV and CDR2 YYDKDF (reference sequence). This CDR3 has 17 residues. Trimming cost V 2 bases and J 0 bases, with 11 bases left between them. The chain's CDR3 is CATSRQVIHSGANVLTF. In DNA, the CDR3 is TGTGCCACCAGCAGACAGGTTATCCACTCTGGGGCCAACGTCCTGACTTTC. The complete variable domain, with remaining parts taken from reference TRBV15 and TRBJ2-6, reads DAMVIQNPRYQVTQFGKPVTLSCSQTLNHNVMYWYQQKSSQAPKLLFHYYDKDFNNEADTPDNFQSRRPNTSFCFLDIRSPGLGDTAMYLCATSRQVIHSGANVLTFGAGSRLTVL.

The chain uses TRBV19 and TRBJ1-2; TRBD1 aligns across 9 bases. CDR3 length: 12 residues. The V and J ends lost 5 bases and 6 bases, in that order; junction bases with no gene match: 1. Germline loops: CDR1 LNHDA, CDR2 SQIVND (reference sequence). CDR3: CASSDRGDGYTF. CDR3 in DNA: TGTGCCAGTAGTGACAGGGGGGATGGCTACACCTTC.

This clonotype showed up just a few times. This chain joins TRBV12-3 or TRBV12-4 and TRBJ1-5; D gene ambiguous. V was shortened by 3 bases and J by 1 base, with 16 bases between the two germline ends. CDR3 size: 17 residues. CDR3 region: CASSFRISGVSNQPQHF. CDR3 in DNA: TGTGCCAGCAGTTTTCGTATCTCGGGAGTAAGCAATCAGCCCCAGCATTTT.

This chain links TRBV7-3 with TRBJ2-5; 7 bases fit TRBD2. The ends lost 5 bases at V and 4 bases at J; junction bases unmatched: 7. Germline V gene sequence: CDR1 SGHTA, CDR2 FQGTGA. This CDR3 region has 14 residues. The CDR3: CASSPGGRGETQYF. The CDR3 region has the DNA TGTGCCAGCAGCCCTGGCGGGAGAGGAGAGACCCAGTACTTC. The full variable domain, completed using reference TRBV7-3 and TRBJ2-5, is GAGVSQTPSNKVTEKGKYVELRCDPISGHTALYWYRQSLGQGPEFLIYFQGTGAADDSGLPNDRFFAVRPEGSVSTLKIQRTERGDSAVYLCASSPGGRGETQYFGPGTRLLVL.

The V gene is TRBV14, the J gene TRBJ1-6; TRBD1 is a possible D gene (5 bases). Germline CDR1 reads SGHDN; CDR2 reads FVKESK. V lost 0 bases and J lost 5, with 14 bases in between. The CDR3 runs to 17 residues. The CDR3 coding sequence is TGTGCCAGCAGCCAAGATCTGAGGGGCCGGGATAATTCACCCCTCCACTTT. Protein: CASSQDLRGRDNSPLHF.

The chain carries TRBV19 and TRBJ1-5, with D possibly TRBD1 on 5 matching bases. This CDR3 contains 16 residues. Trimming pared 3 bases from V and 6 bases from J, leaving 18 bases between. Germline CDR1 is LNHDA and CDR2 is SQIVND (reference sequence). The CDR3 region is CASSMVSGFDGQPQHF. The CDR3 coding sequence is TGTGCCAGTAGTATGGTGTCAGGGTTTGATGGTCAGCCCCAGCATTTT.

CDR3 sequence (DNA): TGTGCCAGCAGCTTAGCGGGACAAGGGGTGGAGACCCAGTACTTC. Its protein product is CASSLAGQGVETQYF. The chain combines TRBV7-2 with TRBJ2-5; D may be TRBD1 (6 bases). Germline V gives CDR1 SGHTA, CDR2 FQGNSA. The CDR3 sequence is 15 residues long. The V and J ends lost 0 bases and 5 bases respectively, with 13 bases between them.

The rearrangement links TRBV20-1 to TRBJ1-6, with unresolved D. The V end was cut by 3 bases, the J end by 0 bases, with 9 bases between. CDR3 size: 15 residues. From germline, CDR1 is DFQATT and CDR2 SNEGSKA (reference sequence). The CDR3 loop reads CSASPGSSYNSPLHF. The CDR3 DNA follows: TGCAGTGCTAGCCCAGGCAGCTCCTATAATTCACCCCTCCACTTT.

The genes are TRBV21-1 and TRBJ2-5. TRBV21-1 is shown as a pseudogene. There are 14 residues in the CDR3. CDR3 region: CASSEILTEETQYF. The DNA of the CDR3 is TGTGCCAGCAGCGAGATACTAACAGAAGAGACCCAGTACTTC.

The V call is TRBV28, the J call TRBJ1-3; D possibly corresponds to TRBD1 (5 bases). The CDR3 length is 13 residues. The germline V gene encodes CDR1 MDHEN and CDR2 SYDVKM. Trimming took off 4 bases at V and 2 bases at J, with 6 bases between the two ends. The CDR3 coding sequence is TGTGCCAGCAGTTCCAGGGCTGGAAACACCATATATTTT. As protein: CASSSRAGNTIYF.

The chain employs TRBV6-1 and TRBJ2-1; 15 bases map to TRBD2. Germline values: CDR1 MNHNS, CDR2 SASEGT. The junction had 6 bases not matched to a gene; V was cut back by 6 bases and J by 12 bases. The CDR3 sequence is 14 residues long. The CDR3 loop reads CASRGLAGGGGQFF. The CDR3 nucleotides are TGTGCCAGCAGGGGACTAGCGGGAGGCGGGGGGCAGTTCTTC.

In DNA, the CDR3 is TGTGCCAGCAGACCGACTACTGCAATATACAATGAGCAGTTCTTC. Amino acids: CASRPTTAIYNEQFF. The genes are TRBV7-2 and TRBJ2-1, with D possibly TRBD2 on 5 matching bases. V was shortened by 6 bases and J by 4 bases, with 16 bases between the two germline ends. CDR1 SGHTA and CDR2 FQGNSA come from the germline V gene. CDR3 length: 15 amino acids.

This sequence joins TRBV2 and TRBJ1-5; no clear D. Deletions cut 5 bases from V and 4 bases from J, with 12 bases between. The length of the CDR3 is 14 residues. CDR1 SNHLY and CDR2 FYNNEI come from the germline V gene. CDR3 nucleotide sequence: TGTGCCAGCAGTAGGGCGACTTCGAATCAGCCCCAGCATTTT. As protein: CASSRATSNQPQHF.